This T cell receptor beta chain stems from a study of cytotoxic CD8 clonotypes in ibrutinib-treated CLL. The planned depth of sequencing spanned 1 in 200,000 to 1 in 1 million T cells. Sequencing used immunoSEQ multiplex PCR; TCRdb keeps in-frame clones, though not all of them. The sample carries roughly 110,000 clones, 45% to 65% recorded once. This clonotype originated in a human donor with chronic lymphocytic leukemia. Sequenced material: PBMCs, taken after 24 months of ibrutinib treatment.

Written as DNA, the CDR3 is TGTGCCAGCAGTGACCTACGGGACAGGGGGACCGGGGAGCTGTTTTTT. Translated: CASSDLRDRGTGELFF. This chain links TRBV6-1 with TRBJ2-2, with 11 nucleotides matching TRBD1. V shed 3 bases, J shed 5 bases, and the junction held 5 bases outside the gene matches. CDR1 MNHNS and CDR2 SASEGT come from the germline V gene. This CDR3 comprises 16 residues.